Detailed here is one TCR beta chain. TCRdb's table, derived via immunoSEQ multiplex PCR, lists solely in-frame clones and lacks some. The sample lists around 260,000 clones; over 75% were seen once. The study drew participants aged about 18 to 95 years from around 24 US areas. Clinical histories supplied by participants themselves formed the basis of cohort assignment. This record belongs to a study of blood T cell repertoires in COVID-19. The V gene lost 5 bases and the J gene lost 5 bases, with 6 bases spanning the gap. The CDR3 spans 10 residues. From germline, CDR1 is DFQATT and CDR2 SNEGSKA (reference sequence).

The chain carries TRBV20-1 and TRBJ2-5; D remains ambiguous. The source of this sequence is a woman aged 30 to 39 who had recovered from COVID-19. Input material: PBMCs or T cells enriched from blood (not recorded which). CDR3 coding DNA: TGCAGTGCTGCGTTGGAGACCCAGTACTTC. Its translation: CSAALETQYF.